The clone carrying this T cell receptor (beta chain) was counted ten times or more. As yet, its antigen is unknown. TCRdb recomputed calls from the reads with MiXCR, one row per CDR3 protein. The sample shows roughly 500,000 distinct CDR3 sequences, 16% of them seen only once. This sample is part of a study of T cell repertoires in cytomegalovirus infection. Overall study context: Public TCR beta signatures indicated both CMV infection and matching HLA type. The study's findings and limits: CMV-specific HLA-C-restricted TCR beta clonotypes dominated the ex vivo response. Identification of carriers of CMV plus the relevant HLA was performed using cumulative public TCR beta family frequency.

Trimming removed 6 bases from V and 5 bases from J; junction bases left unmatched: 6. The germline CDR1 and CDR2 sequences are MNHEY and SMNVEV (reference sequence). The CDR3 runs to 14 residues. The chain couples TRBV27 to TRBJ1-4, with TRBD1 identical over 7 bases. Sequencing input: CD8+ T cells from PBMCs. This TCR was sampled from a human donor in good health (CMV status not recorded). Some clones in this sample may be carry-over from other donors' samples. The CDR3 DNA is TGTGCCAGCAGGGGACAGCTTAAGAATGAAAAACTGTTTTTT. The encoded protein is CASRGQLKNEKLFF.